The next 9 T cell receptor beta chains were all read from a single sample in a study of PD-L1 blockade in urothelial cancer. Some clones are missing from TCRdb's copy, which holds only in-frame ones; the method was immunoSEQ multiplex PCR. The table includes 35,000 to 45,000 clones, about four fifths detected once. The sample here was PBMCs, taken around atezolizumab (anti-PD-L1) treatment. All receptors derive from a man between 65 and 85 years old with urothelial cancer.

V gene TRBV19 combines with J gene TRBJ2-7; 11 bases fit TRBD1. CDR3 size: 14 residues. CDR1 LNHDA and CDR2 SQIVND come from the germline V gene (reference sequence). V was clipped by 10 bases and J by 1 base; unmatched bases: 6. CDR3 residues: CATSGTGGSYEQYF. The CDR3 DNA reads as TGTGCCACTTCCGGGACAGGGGGATCCTACGAGCAGTACTTC.

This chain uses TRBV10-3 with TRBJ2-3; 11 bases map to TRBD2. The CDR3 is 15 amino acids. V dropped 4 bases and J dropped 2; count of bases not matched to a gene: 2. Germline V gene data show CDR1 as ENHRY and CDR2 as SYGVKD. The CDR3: CAISVTSGDTDTQYF. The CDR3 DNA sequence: TGTGCCATCAGTGTGACTAGCGGGGACACAGATACGCAGTATTTT.

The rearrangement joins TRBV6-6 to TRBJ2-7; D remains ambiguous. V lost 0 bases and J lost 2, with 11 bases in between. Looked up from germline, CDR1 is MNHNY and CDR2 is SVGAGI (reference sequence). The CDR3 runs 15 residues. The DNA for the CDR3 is TGTGCCAGCAGTTACTCGTATAGATCCCCCTACGAGCAGTACTTC. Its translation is CASSYSYRSPYEQYF.

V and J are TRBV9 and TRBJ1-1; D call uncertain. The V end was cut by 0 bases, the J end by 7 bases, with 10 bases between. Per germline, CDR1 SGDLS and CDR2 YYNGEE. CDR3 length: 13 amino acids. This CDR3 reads CASSVELLSEAFF. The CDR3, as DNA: TGTGCCAGCAGCGTAGAACTTTTGAGTGAAGCTTTCTTT.

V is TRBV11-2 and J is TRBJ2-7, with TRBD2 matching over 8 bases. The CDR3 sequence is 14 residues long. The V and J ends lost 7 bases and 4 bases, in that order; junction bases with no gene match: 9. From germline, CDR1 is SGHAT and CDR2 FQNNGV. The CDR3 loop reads CASKLGIAGYEQYF. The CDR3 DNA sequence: TGTGCCAGCAAACTCGGTATAGCGGGGTACGAGCAGTACTTC.

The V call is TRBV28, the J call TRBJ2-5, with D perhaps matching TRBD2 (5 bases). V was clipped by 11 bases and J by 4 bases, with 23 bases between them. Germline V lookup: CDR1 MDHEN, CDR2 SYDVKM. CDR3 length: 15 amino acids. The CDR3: CAGSGWEKGTETQYF. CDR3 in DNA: TGTGCCGGATCGGGGTGGGAGAAAGGAACAGAGACCCAGTACTTC.

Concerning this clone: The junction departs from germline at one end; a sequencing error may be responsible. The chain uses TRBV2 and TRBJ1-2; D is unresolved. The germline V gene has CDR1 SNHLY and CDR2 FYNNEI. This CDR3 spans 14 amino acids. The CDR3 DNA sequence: TGCTCTCAAGGAGGGTCCGAGGTGGACTATGGCTACACCTTC. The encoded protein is CSQGGSEVDYGYTF.

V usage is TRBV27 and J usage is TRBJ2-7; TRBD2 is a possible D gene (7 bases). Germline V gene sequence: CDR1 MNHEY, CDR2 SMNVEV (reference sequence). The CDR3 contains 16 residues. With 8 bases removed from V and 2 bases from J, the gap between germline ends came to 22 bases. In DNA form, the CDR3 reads TGTGCCAGCCAAAGGTCGGGGGGCGGGATCCCCTACGAGCAGTACTTC. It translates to CASQRSGGGIPYEQYF.

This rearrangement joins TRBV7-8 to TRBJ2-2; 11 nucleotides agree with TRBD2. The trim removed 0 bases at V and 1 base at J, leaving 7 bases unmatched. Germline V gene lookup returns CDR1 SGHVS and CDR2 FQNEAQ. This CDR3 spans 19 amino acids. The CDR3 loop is CASSLARLAGGWNTGELFF. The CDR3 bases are TGTGCCAGCAGCTTAGCGCGGCTAGCGGGGGGTTGGAACACCGGGGAGCTGTTTTTT.